Below are 5 T cell receptor beta chains sequenced from a single sample in a study of T cell responses to AZD1222 COVID-19 vaccine. Assay used: immunoSEQ multiplex PCR; TCRdb lists only in-frame clones, some missing. This table holds about 140,000 clones, 85% to 95% found once. The specimen was peripheral blood, collected on day 0 of AZD1222 vaccination. The receptors were gathered from an adult in good health.

The chain couples TRBV29-1 to TRBJ1-1; D call uncertain. The CDR3 sequence is 12 residues long. The germline CDR1 and CDR2 sequences are SQVTM and ANQGSEA. The V end was cut by 5 bases, the J end by 1 base, with 8 bases between. CDR3 DNA sequence: TGCAGCGTTATTCTGTGGAACACTGAAGCTTTCTTT. Residues: CSVILWNTEAFF.

The V call is TRBV10-3, the J call TRBJ1-5; 8 bases match TRBD1. The CDR3 consists of 13 residues. With 6 bases clipped from V and 6 bases from J, the junction kept 4 bases outside the gene matches. The germline V gene encodes CDR1 ENHRY and CDR2 SYGVKD. Written as DNA, the CDR3 is TGTGCCATCAGGGACAGGGACGGTCAGCCCCAGCATTTT. This encodes CAIRDRDGQPQHF.

As concerns this clone: The same CDR3 also results from other DNA sequences found in this sample. This rearrangement joins TRBV5-1 to TRBJ2-7; D assignment may be TRBD1 or TRBD2 (5 bases each). V lost 0 bases and J 1 base, leaving 11 bases between the germline ends. The CDR3 runs 15 residues. Germline CDR1 SGHRS, CDR2 YFSETQ. The CDR3 sequence: CASSLAGTASYEQYF. The CDR3 DNA sequence: TGCGCCAGCAGCTTGGCCGGGACGGCGTCCTACGAGCAGTACTTC.

This rearrangement joins TRBV5-6 to TRBJ2-1; no reliable D call. The V end lost 4 bases, the J end lost 7 bases, and 9 bases lay between the germline ends. Germline V gene data show CDR1 as SGHDT and CDR2 as YYEEEE. The CDR3 covers 12 residues. CDR3 in amino acids: CASSPKLNEQFF. The CDR3 DNA reads as TGTGCCAGCAGCCCCAAATTGAATGAGCAGTTCTTC.

The chain is built from TRBV23-1 and TRBJ2-4; no reliable D call. TRBV23-1 is given ORF status, its function remaining uncertain. The length of the CDR3 is 17 residues. V lost 0 bases to trimming and J lost 1 base, with 13 bases between them. The CDR3 loop reads CASSQSTLTCAKNIQYF. The CDR3 region has the DNA TGCGCCAGCAGTCAATCAACCCTTACGTGCGCCAAAAACATTCAGTACTTC.